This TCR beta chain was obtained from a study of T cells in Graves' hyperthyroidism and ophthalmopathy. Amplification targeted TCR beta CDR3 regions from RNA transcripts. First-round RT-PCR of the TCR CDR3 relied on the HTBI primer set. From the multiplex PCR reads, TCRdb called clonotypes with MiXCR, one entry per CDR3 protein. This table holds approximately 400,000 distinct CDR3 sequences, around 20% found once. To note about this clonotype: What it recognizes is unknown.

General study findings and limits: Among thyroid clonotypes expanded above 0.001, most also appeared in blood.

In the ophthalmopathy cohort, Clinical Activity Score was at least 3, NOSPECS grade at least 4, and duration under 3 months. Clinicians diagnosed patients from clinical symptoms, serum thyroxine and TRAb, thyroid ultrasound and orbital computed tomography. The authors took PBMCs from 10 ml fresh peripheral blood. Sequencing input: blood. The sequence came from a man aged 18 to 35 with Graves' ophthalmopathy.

The CDR3 sequence is CASRQTGTGLGRDYGYTF. Written as DNA, the CDR3 is TGTGCCAGCAGACAGACCGGGACAGGTCTAGGAAGGGACTATGGCTACACCTTC. V is TRBV6-1 and J is TRBJ1-2, with TRBD1 matching over 8 bases. The J segment lost 3 bases and the V segment lost 6 bases, leaving 18 bases of the junction unmatched. This CDR3 comprises 18 residues. Germline CDR1 reads MNHNS; CDR2 reads SASEGT.